This T cell receptor beta chain was identified during a study of identical twins. In TCRdb, the 5' RACE reads were re-called with MiXCR into one record per CDR3 protein. The table has about 920,000 distinct CDR3 sequences, roughly an eighth seen once. This clonotype came up a few times. CDR1 is ENHRY, CDR2 SYGVKD, per germline. The ends were cut back, 2 bases at V and 0 bases at J, with 7 bases in the middle. This CDR3 comprises 14 residues. These data were likewise used in another study, on yellow fever vaccine responses in identical twins.

This sequence was found in a woman between 18 and 30 years old in good health. The V gene is TRBV10-3, the J gene TRBJ1-1; D gene ambiguous. The specimen sequenced was PBMCs. The CDR3 region is CAISEDGVNTEAFF. CDR3 bases: TGTGCCATCAGTGAGGACGGTGTGAACACTGAAGCTTTCTTT.